This T cell receptor (beta chain) was recovered during a study of blood T cell repertoires in COVID-19. Study details: Specimens from acute and convalescent COVID-19 originated in the United States, Italy and Spain. PBMCs, B-cell-depleted T cells, or T cells provided the cDNA or gDNA that made up the material.

Patients from Seattle were sampled longitudinally, starting during active infection. Source study methods: Estimation of nucleated cell counts relied on the amplification of reference gene primers. Only in-frame clones appear in the TCRdb table, and some are missing; sequencing was by immunoSEQ multiplex PCR. Clone size and V and J calls were adopted from that table, with D and trimming inferred from the DNA. Here the sample spans just over 350,000 clones, less than 90% being singletons. V gave up 4 bases and J gave up 2 bases, with 14 bases separating them. The germline gives CDR1 SGHDT, CDR2 YYEEEE. CDR3 length: 15 amino acids.

Input material: peripheral blood. This chain connects TRBV5-6 to TRBJ2-3, with a tentative D call TRBD1 (6 bases). This clonotype was sampled from a woman in her sixties with COVID-19, enrolled during active disease. The CDR3 DNA is TGTGCCAGCAGCCGGACGACAGGTACCACAGATACGCAGTATTTT. It is translated as CASSRTTGTTDTQYF.